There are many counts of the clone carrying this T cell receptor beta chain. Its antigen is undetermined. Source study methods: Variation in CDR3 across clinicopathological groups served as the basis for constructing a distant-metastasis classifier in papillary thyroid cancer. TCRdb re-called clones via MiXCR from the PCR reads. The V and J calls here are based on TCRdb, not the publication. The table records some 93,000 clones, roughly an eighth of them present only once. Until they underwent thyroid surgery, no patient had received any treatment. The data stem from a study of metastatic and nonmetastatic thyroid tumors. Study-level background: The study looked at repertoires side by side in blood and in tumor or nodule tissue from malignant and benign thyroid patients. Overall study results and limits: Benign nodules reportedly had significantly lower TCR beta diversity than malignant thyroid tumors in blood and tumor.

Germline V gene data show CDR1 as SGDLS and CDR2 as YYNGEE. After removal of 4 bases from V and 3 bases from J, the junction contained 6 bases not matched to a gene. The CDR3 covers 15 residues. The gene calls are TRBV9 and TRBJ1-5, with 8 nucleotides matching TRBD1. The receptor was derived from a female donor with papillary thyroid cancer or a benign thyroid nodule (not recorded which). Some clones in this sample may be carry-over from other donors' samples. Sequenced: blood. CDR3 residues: CASSLEDRVNQPQHF. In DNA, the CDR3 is TGTGCCAGCAGCCTTGAGGACAGGGTCAATCAGCCCCAGCATTTT. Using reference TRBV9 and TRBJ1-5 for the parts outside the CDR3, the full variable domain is DSGVTQTPKHLITATGQRVTLRCSPRSGDLSVYWYQQSLDQGLQFLIQYYNGEERAKGNILERFSAQQFPDLHSELNLSSLELGDSALYFCASSLEDRVNQPQHFGDGTRLSIL.